A single sample is the source of the 4 T cell receptor beta chains below, sequenced in a study of tumor and adjacent non-tumor tissue in lung cancer. Three rounds of nested PCR, following a modified ARM-PCR protocol, produced the TCRbeta library. TCRdb re-derived calls from the multiplex PCR reads in MiXCR, one entry per CDR3 protein. The sample holds under 250,000 distinct CDR3 sequences; about 76% are singletons and the top ten take 25%. No cell sorting was done before RNA was extracted from the tissue. Sequencing was done on a sample of lung tumor tissue. The receptors shown here come from a man aged 60 to 75 with non-small cell lung cancer.

This sequence joins TRBV6-1 and TRBJ2-3; TRBD2 aligns across 8 bases. CDR1 and CDR2 (germline): MNHNS, SASEGT. After removal of 0 bases from V and 2 bases from J, the junction contained 4 bases not matched to a gene. The CDR3 has 16 amino acids. For the CDR3, the DNA is TGTGCCAGCAGTGAAGCTAACGGGGGGGCCACAGATACGCAGTATTTT. It translates to CASSEANGGATDTQYF.

To note about this clonotype: No conserved phenylalanine or tryptophan is present at the end of the CDR3, so a read error is the likely explanation. The chain uses TRBV12-3 or TRBV12-4 and TRBJ2-7; TRBD1 aligns across 7 bases. V gave up 10 bases and J gave up 2 bases; unmatched junction bases: 8. The CDR3 is 13 amino acids. CDR3 bases: TGTGCCACCACCCCGACAGGGACCTACGAGCAGTACTGC. This sequence encodes CATTPTGTYEQYC.

This clonotype was observed at least ten times. The chain has TRBV5-4 and TRBJ2-5; D gene uncertain. The V gene lost 0 bases and the J gene lost 7 bases, with 10 bases spanning the gap. The germline V gene has CDR1 SGHNT and CDR2 YYREEE (reference sequence). This CDR3 comprises 13 residues. The CDR3 loop is CASSLVGGGTQYF. The CDR3 coding sequence is TGTGCCAGCAGCTTGGTCGGCGGCGGGACCCAGTACTTC.

Note on this clonotype: This may come from a read error, since a much larger clone is one base off. The chain uses TRBV11-2 and TRBJ1-5, with 7 bases identical to TRBD1. Germline values: CDR1 SGHAT, CDR2 FQNNGV. This CDR3 has 13 amino acids. The CDR3 reads CANSLDRDQPQHF. CDR3 in DNA: TGTGCCAACAGCTTAGACAGGGATCAGCCCCAGCATTTT. The complete variable domain, with remaining parts taken from reference TRBV11-2 and TRBJ1-5, reads EAGVAQSPRYKIIEKRQSVAFWCNPISGHATLYWYQQILGQGPKLLIQFQNNGVVDDSQLPKDRFSAERLKGVDSTLKIQPAKLEDSAVYLCANSLDRDQPQHFGDGTRLSIL.